This T cell receptor (beta chain) comes out of a study of control samples from healthy donors and cancer patients. Repertoires were generated with immunoSEQ multiplex PCR, while TCRdb's copy carries only in-frame clones and drops some. Seen here are tens of thousands of clones, around 90% observed once, and the top ten hold around 0.9%. This CDR3 is 14 amino acids long. V shed 4 bases and J 6 bases; nucleotides not matched to a gene: 4. CDR1 and CDR2 from the germline V gene are SGHRS and YFSETQ. The sequencing sample was made of PBMCs. The rearrangement links TRBV5-1 to TRBJ1-3; 10 bases line up with TRBD1. This receptor was obtained from a man aged 25 to 40 with colorectal cancer. The CDR3 bases are TGCGCCAGCAGCGGAGGACAGGGGGAAAACACCATATATTTT. Its translation is CASSGGQGENTIYF.